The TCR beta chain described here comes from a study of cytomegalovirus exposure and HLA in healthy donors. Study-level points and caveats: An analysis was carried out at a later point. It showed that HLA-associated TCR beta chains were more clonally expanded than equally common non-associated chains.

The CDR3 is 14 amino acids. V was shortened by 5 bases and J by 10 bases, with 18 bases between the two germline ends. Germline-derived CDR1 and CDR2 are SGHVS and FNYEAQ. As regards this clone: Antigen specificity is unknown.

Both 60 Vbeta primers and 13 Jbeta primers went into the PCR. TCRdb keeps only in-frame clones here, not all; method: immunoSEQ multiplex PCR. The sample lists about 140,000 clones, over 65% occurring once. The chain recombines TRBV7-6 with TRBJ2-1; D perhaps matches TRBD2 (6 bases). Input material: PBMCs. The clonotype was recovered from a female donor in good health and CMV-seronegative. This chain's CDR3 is CASSRDLGPEEQFF. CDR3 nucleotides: TGTGCCAGCAGCCGGGACTTGGGGCCGGAGGAGCAGTTCTTC.